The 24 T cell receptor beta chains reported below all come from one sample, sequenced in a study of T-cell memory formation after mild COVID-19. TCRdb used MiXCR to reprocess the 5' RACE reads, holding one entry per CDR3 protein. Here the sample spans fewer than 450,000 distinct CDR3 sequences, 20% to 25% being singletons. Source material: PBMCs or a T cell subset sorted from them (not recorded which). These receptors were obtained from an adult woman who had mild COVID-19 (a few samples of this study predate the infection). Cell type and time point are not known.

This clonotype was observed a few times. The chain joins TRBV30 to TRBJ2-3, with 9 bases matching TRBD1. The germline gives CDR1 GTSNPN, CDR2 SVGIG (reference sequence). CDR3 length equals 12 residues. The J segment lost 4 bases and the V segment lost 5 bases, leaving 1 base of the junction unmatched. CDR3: CAWGDRADTQYF. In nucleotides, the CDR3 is TGTGCCTGGGGGGACAGGGCAGATACGCAGTATTTT.

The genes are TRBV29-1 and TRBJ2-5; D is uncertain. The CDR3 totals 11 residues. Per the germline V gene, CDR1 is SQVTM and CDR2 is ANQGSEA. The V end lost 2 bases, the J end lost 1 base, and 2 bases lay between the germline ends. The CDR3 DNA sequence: TGCAGCGTTGAACCCCAAGAGACCCAGTACTTC. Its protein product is CSVEPQETQYF.

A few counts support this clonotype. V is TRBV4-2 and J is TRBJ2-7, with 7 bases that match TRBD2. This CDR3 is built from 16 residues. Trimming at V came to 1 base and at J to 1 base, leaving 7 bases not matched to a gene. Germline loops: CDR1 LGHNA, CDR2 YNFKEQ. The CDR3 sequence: CASSQGGSGASYEQYF. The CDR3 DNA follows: TGTGCCAGCAGCCAAGGGGGGAGCGGGGCTTCCTACGAGCAGTACTTC.

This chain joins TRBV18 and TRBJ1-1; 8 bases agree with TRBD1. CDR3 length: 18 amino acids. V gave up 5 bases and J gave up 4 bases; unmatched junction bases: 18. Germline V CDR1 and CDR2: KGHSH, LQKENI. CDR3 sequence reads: CASSDQRGQGALGTEAFF. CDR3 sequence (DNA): TGTGCCAGCTCAGACCAAAGAGGTCAGGGGGCTTTAGGCACTGAAGCTTTCTTT.

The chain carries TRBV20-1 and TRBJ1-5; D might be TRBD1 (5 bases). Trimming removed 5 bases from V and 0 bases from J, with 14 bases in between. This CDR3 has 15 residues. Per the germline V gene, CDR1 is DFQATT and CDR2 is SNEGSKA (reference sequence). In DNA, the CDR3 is TGCAGTGCTGGGAGCGGGGCTTATAGCAATCAGCCCCAGCATTTT. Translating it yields CSAGSGAYSNQPQHF.

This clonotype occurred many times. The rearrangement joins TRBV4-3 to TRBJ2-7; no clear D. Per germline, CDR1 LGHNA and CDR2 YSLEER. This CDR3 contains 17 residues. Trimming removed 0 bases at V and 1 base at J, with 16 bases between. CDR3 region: CASSQEVVGLESYEQYF. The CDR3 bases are TGCGCCAGCAGCCAAGAGGTCGTGGGTTTAGAATCCTACGAGCAGTACTTC.

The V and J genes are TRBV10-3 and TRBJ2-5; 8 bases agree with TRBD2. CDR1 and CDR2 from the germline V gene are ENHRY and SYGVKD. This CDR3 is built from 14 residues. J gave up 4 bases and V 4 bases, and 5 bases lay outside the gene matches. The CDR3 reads CAISVSGGGETQYF. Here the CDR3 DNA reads TGTGCCATCAGTGTCAGCGGGGGTGGAGAGACCCAGTACTTC.

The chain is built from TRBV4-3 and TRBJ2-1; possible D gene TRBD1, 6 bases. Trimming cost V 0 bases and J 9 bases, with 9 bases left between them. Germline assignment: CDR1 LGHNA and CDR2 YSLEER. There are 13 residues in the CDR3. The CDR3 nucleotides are TGCGCCAGCAGCCAAGATCCCAGGGGTGAGCAGTTCTTC. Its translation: CASSQDPRGEQFF.

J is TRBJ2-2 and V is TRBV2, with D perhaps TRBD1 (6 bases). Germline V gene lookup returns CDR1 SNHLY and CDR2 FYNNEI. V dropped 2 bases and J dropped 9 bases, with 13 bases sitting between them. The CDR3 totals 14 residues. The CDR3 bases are TGTGCCAGCAGTGAAAGGGCAGGGGTGAGGGAGCTGTTTTTT. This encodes CASSERAGVRELFF. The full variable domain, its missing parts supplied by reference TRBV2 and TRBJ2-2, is EPEVTQTPSHQVTQMGQEVILRCVPISNHLYFYWYRQILGQKVEFLVSFYNNEISEKSEIFDDQFSVERPDGSNFTLKIRSTKLEDSAMYFCASSERAGVRELFFGEGSRLTVL.

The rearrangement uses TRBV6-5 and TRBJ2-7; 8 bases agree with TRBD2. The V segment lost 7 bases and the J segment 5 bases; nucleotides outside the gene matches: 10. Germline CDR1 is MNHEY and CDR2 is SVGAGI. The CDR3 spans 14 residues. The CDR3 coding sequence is TGTGCCAGCACCTCGGGAGGGTTTTTGGACGAGCAGTACTTC. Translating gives CASTSGGFLDEQYF.

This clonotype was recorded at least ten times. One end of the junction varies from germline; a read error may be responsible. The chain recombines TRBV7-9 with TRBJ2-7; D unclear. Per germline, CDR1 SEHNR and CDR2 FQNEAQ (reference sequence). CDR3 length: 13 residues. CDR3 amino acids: CASSLGGTYEQYF. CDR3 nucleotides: TGTGCCAGCAGTTTAGGCGGAACCTACGAGCAGTACTTC.

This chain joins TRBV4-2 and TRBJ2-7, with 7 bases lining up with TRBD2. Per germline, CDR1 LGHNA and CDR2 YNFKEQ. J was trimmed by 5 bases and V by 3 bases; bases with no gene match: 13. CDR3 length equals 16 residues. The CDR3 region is CASSQRWGEGLNEQYF. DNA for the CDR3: TGTGCCAGCAGCCAGCGCTGGGGGGAGGGCCTGAACGAGCAGTACTTC.

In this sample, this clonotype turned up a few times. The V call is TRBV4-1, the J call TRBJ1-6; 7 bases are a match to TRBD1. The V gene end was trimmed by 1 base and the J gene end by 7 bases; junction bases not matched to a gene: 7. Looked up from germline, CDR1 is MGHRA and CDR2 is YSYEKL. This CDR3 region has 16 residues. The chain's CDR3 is CASSQVGQAQNSPLHF. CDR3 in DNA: TGCGCCAGCAGCCAAGTAGGACAGGCACAAAATTCACCCCTCCACTTT.

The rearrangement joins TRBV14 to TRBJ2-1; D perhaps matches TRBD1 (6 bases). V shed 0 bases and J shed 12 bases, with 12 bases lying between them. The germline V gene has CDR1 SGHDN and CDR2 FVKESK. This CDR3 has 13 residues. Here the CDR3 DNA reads TGTGCCAGCAGCCAAGATCCTTTCAGGGGGCAGTTCTTC. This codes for CASSQDPFRGQFF.

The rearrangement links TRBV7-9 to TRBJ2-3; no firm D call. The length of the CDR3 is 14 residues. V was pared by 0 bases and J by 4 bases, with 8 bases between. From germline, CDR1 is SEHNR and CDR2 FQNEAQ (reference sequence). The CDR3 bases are TGTGCCAGCAGCTTAGCGCAAAATTCAGATACGCAGTATTTT. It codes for CASSLAQNSDTQYF.

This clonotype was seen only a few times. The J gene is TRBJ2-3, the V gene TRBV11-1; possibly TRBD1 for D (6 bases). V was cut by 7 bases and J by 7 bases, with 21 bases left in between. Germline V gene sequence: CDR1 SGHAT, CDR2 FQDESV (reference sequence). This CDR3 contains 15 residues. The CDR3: CASTPDRIVENTQYF. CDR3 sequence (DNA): TGTGCCAGCACCCCCGACAGGATAGTCGAAAATACGCAGTATTTT.

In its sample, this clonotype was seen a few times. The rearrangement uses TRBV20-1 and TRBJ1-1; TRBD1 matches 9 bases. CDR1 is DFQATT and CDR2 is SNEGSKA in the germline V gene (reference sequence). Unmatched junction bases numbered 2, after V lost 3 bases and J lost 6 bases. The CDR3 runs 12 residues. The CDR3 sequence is CSARGQGPEAFF. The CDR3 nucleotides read TGCAGTGCTAGGGGACAGGGCCCTGAAGCTTTCTTT.

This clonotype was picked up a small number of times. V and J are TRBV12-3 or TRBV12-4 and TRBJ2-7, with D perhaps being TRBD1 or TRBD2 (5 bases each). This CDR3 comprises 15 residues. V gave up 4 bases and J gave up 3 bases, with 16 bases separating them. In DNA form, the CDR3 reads TGTGCCAGCAGTTCCTCGCCGGGACGGAACTACGAGCAGTACTTC. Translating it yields CASSSSPGRNYEQYF.

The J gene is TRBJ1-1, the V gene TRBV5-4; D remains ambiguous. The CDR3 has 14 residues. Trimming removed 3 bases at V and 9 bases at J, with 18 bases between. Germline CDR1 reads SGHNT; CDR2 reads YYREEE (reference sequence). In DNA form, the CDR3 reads TGTGCCAGCAGCTACCCTCGCCCAGGAGAGCAAGCTTTCTTT. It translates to CASSYPRPGEQAFF.

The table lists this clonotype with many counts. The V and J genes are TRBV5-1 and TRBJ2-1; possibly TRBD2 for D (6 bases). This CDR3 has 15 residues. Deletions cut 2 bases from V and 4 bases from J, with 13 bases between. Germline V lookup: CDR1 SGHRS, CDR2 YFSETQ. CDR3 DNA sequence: TGCGCCAGCAGCTTAGGGACTGCAACTTACAATGAGCAGTTCTTC. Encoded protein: CASSLGTATYNEQFF.

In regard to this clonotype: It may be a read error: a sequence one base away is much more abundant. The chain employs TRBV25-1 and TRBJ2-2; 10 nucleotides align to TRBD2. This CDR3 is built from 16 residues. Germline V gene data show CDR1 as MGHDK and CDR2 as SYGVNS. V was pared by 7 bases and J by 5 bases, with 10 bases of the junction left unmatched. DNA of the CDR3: TGTGCCAGCACCCCGGAAAGCGGGGGGGCGACCGGGGAGCTGTTTTTT. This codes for CASTPESGGATGELFF.

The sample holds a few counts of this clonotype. The CDR3 loop is CASSLTRANTEAFF. CDR3 DNA: TGTGCCAGCAGCTTAACCCGGGCTAACACTGAAGCTTTCTTT. This chain uses TRBV7-3 with TRBJ1-1; D not resolved. The CDR3 totals 14 residues. Germline V lookup: CDR1 SGHTA, CDR2 FQGTGA. The V and J ends lost 0 bases and 2 bases respectively, with 7 bases between them.

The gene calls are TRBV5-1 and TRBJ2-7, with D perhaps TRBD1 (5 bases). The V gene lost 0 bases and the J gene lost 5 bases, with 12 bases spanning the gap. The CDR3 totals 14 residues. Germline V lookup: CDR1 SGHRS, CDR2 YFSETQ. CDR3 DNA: TGCGCCAGCAGCTTGGTACCGACGGACAACGAGCAGTACTTC. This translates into CASSLVPTDNEQYF.

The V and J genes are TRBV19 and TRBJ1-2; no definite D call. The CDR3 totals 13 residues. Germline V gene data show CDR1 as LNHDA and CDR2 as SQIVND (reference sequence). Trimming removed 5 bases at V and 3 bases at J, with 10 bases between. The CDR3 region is CASSPKLDYGYTF. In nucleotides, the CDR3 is TGTGCCAGTAGTCCAAAATTAGACTATGGCTACACCTTC. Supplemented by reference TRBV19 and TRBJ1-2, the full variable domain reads DGGITQSPKYLFRKEGQNVTLSCEQNLNHDAMYWYRQDPGQGLRLIYYSQIVNDFQKGDIAEGYSVSREKKESFPLTVTSAQKNPTAFYLCASSPKLDYGYTFGSGTRLTVV.